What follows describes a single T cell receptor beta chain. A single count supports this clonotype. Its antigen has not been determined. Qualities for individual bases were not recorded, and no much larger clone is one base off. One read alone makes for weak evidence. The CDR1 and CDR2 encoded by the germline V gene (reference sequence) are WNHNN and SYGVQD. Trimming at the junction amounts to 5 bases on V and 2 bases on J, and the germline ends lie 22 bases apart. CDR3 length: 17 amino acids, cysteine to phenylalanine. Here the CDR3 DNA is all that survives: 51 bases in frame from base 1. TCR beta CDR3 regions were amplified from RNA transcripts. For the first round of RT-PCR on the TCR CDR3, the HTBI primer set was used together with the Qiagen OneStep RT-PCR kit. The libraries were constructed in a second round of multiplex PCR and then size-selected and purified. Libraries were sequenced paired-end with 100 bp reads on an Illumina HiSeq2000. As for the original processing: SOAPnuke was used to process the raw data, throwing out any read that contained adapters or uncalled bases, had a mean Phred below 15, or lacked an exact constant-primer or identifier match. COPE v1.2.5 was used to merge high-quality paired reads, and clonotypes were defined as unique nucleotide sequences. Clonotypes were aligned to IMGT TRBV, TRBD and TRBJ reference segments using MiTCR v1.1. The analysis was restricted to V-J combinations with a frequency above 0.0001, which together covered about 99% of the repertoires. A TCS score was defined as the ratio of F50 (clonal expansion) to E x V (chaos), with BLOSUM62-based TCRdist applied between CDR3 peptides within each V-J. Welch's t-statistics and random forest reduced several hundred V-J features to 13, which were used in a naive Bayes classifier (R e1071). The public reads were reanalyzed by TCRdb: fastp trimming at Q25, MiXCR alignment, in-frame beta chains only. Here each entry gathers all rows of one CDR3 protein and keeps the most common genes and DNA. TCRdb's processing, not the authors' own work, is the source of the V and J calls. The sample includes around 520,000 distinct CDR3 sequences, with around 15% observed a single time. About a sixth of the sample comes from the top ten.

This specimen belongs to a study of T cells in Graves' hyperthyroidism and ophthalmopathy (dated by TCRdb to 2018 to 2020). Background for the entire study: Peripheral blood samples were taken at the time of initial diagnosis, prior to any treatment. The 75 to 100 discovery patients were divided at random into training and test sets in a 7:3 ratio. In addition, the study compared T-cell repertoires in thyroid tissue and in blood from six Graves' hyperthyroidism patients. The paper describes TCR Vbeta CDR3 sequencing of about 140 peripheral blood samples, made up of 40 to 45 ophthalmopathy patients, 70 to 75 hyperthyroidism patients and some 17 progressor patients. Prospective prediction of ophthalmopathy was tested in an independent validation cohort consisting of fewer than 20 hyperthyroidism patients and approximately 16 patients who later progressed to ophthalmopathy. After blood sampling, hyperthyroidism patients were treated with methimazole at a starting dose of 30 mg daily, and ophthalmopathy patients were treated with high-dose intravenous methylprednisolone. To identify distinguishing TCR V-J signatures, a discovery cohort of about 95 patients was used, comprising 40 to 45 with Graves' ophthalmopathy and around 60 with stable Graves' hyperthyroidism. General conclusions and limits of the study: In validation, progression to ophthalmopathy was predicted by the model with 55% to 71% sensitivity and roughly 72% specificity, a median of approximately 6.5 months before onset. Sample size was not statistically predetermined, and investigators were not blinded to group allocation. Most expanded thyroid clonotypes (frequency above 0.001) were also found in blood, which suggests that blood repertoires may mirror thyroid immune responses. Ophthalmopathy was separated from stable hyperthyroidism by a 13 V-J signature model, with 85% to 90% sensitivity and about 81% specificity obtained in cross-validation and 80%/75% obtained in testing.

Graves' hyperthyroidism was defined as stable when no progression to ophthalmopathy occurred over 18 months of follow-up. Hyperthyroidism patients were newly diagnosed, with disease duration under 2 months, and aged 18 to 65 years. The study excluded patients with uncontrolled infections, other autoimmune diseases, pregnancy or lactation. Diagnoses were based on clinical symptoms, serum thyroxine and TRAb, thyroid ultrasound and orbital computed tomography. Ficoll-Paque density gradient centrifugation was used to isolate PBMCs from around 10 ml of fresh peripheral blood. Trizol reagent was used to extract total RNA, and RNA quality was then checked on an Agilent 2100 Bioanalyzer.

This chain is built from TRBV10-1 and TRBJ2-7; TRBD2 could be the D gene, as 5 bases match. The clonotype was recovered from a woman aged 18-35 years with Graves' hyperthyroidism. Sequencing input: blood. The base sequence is TGCGCCAGCAGTCCGGCCACTCCCGGGGTCAGGCCCTACGAGCAGTACTTC. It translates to CASSPATPGVRPYEQYF.